The 27 T cell receptor beta chains listed next were all sequenced from one sample in a study of post-analysis software for immune sequencing data. Study conclusions and caveats: In patients, a few TRBV segments were more frequent than in controls, with TRBV5-6, TRBV5-1 and TRBV20-1 among them.

Their recognized antigens are unknown. Tagging with unique molecular identifiers was a feature of the TCR beta cDNA libraries. Each CDR3 protein is one row after TCRdb ran MiXCR on the PCR reads. The table has some 690,000 distinct CDR3 sequences, 30% seen once. The specimen sequenced was blood. Every receptor here comes from a girl between 10 and 17 years old with multiple sclerosis.

The chain is built from TRBV20-1 and TRBJ2-3, with a possible D match to TRBD2 (6 bases). Germline lookup yields CDR1 DFQATT and CDR2 SNEGSKA (reference sequence). V lost 4 bases to trimming and J lost 2 bases, with 19 bases between them. This CDR3 contains 16 residues. The CDR3 nucleotides are TGCAGTGCTATGGGCCTAAGACGGGACTTCACAGATACGCAGTATTTT. Encoded protein: CSAMGLRRDFTDTQYF.

V usage is TRBV9 and J usage is TRBJ2-1; D is undetermined. Between the trimmed V and J ends, which lost 0 bases and 10 bases, there was a span of 11 bases. Germline V gene data show CDR1 as SGDLS and CDR2 as YYNGEE. This CDR3 region has 13 residues. The CDR3, as DNA: TGTGCCAGCAGCGTAGACTACCAAGGGGAGCAGTTCTTC. Translation gives CASSVDYQGEQFF.

The CDR3 reads CASSLERPADEQFF. In nucleotides, the CDR3 is TGCGCCAGCAGCTTGGAGCGGCCGGCGGATGAGCAGTTCTTC. The V gene is TRBV5-1, the J gene TRBJ2-1; tentative D call: TRBD2 (5 bases). The CDR3 covers 14 residues. Germline V gene sequence: CDR1 SGHRS, CDR2 YFSETQ. Trimming took off 0 bases at V and 8 bases at J, with 12 bases between the two ends.

This clonotype was counted many times. This chain joins TRBV20-1 and TRBJ2-1; D is uncertain. The CDR3 length is 14 residues. CDR1 is DFQATT and CDR2 is SNEGSKA in the germline V gene (reference sequence). Trimming left V 6 bases short and J 10 bases short, with 22 bases between. The CDR3 sequence is CSALDPLRFQEQFF. CDR3 DNA: TGCAGTGCATTGGACCCGCTCAGGTTTCAAGAGCAGTTCTTC.

This clonotype was counted a few times. The chain combines TRBV29-1 with TRBJ1-4; the D gene is possibly TRBD1 (6 bases). Germline V gives CDR1 SQVTM, CDR2 ANQGSEA. The CDR3 spans 14 residues. The germline V and J ends were trimmed by 6 bases and 7 bases, with 18 bases remaining between them. CDR3 DNA sequence: TGCAGCGTGGGGGCCGGGAATTTAGGTGAAAAACTGTTTTTT. It codes for CSVGAGNLGEKLFF.

This clonotype was seen ten or more times. The rearrangement uses TRBV27 and TRBJ2-1, with TRBD2 identical over 7 bases. Losses at the gene ends were 0 bases for V and 9 bases for J; bases not matched to a gene: 8. CDR3 length: 15 amino acids. Germline CDR1 is MNHEY and CDR2 is SMNVEV (reference sequence). CDR3 nucleotide sequence: TGTGCCAGCAGTTTATCCTATACTCCGGGAGGTGAGCAGTTCTTC. It codes for CASSLSYTPGGEQFF.

This clonotype was seen more than once but under ten times. The chain is built from TRBV20-1 and TRBJ2-5; D gene unclear. Trimming left V 1 base short and J 5 bases short, with 8 bases between. Germline V lookup: CDR1 DFQATT, CDR2 SNEGSKA (reference sequence). The CDR3 is made up of 12 amino acids. CDR3 residues: CSARAASETQYF. In DNA, the CDR3 is TGCAGTGCTAGAGCGGCCTCGGAGACCCAGTACTTC.

A note on this clonotype: This sequence may be a read error, since a much larger clone differs from it by one base. The CDR3 DNA follows: TGCGCCGGCAGCCAAGAGTTTTCCCGACAGGGACTTGGCTACACCTTC. This translates into CAGSQEFSRQGLGYTF. This chain joins TRBV4-1 and TRBJ1-2; 7 bases fit TRBD1. CDR1 and CDR2 from the germline V gene are MGHRA and YSYEKL. The CDR3 consists of 16 residues.

This clonotype was seen at least ten times. The chain has TRBV5-5 and TRBJ1-2; possible D gene TRBD1, 5 bases. Germline V gene sequence: CDR1 SGHKS, CDR2 YYEKEE (reference sequence). CDR3 size: 13 residues. Trimming pared 2 bases from V and 8 bases from J, leaving 13 bases between. The CDR3, as DNA: TGTGCCAGCAGCTTTGATCGGGGGATCGGCTACACCTTC. It specifies CASSFDRGIGYTF.

The genes are TRBV20-1 and TRBJ2-3, with D perhaps assigned TRBD1 or TRBD2 (6 bases each). Trimming took off 3 bases at V and 2 bases at J, with 12 bases between the two ends. The germline CDR1 and CDR2 sequences are DFQATT and SNEGSKA (reference sequence). The CDR3 consists of 14 residues. CDR3 region: CSASKTGATDTQYF. CDR3 nucleotides: TGCAGTGCTAGCAAAACGGGGGCCACAGATACGCAGTATTTT.

This clonotype appeared many times. The chain employs TRBV7-2 and TRBJ2-7, with TRBD2 identical over 13 bases. The J segment lost 4 bases and the V segment lost 6 bases, leaving 3 bases of the junction unmatched. Germline-derived CDR1 and CDR2 are SGHTA and FQGNSA. The length of the CDR3 is 14 residues. CDR3 loop: CASRRLAGGYEQYF. In DNA form, the CDR3 reads TGTGCCAGCAGACGACTAGCGGGAGGTTACGAGCAGTACTTC. Together with reference TRBV7-2 and TRBJ2-7, the CDR3 gives the full variable domain: GAGVSQSPSNKVTEKGKDVELRCDPISGHTALYWYRQSLGQGLEFLIYFQGNSAPDKSGLPSDRFSAERTGGSVSTLTIQRTQQEDSAVYLCASRRLAGGYEQYFGPGTRLTVT.

Only a few counts were recorded for this clonotype. Here the CDR3 reads CSALRGHEQYF. The CDR3 coding sequence is TGCAGTGCTCTGAGGGGGCACGAGCAGTACTTC. The chain has TRBV20-1 and TRBJ2-7, with TRBD1 identical over 7 bases. Losses at the gene ends were 5 bases for V and 5 bases for J; bases not matched to a gene: 3. The CDR3 runs to 11 residues. Per germline, CDR1 DFQATT and CDR2 SNEGSKA (reference sequence).

The rearrangement links TRBV6-6 to TRBJ1-1, with D tentatively TRBD1 (5 bases). The germline V and J ends were trimmed by 11 bases and 2 bases, with 18 bases remaining between them. The CDR3 contains 14 residues. CDR1 and CDR2 (germline): MNHNY, SVGAGI (reference sequence). The CDR3 nucleotides are TGTGCCGTCGGGACCGGGGGTATTAACACTGAAGCTTTCTTT. Its translation: CAVGTGGINTEAFF.

V usage is TRBV12-3 or TRBV12-4 and J usage is TRBJ2-3; unclear D gene. The germline V and J ends were trimmed by 5 bases and 6 bases, with 9 bases remaining between them. This CDR3 is built from 12 residues. The CDR3 DNA is TGTGCCAGCAGTCCCAGACGGGATACGCAGTATTTT. It encodes CASSPRRDTQYF.

This clonotype was counted only a few times. The chain has TRBV15 and TRBJ1-4; 7 bases align to TRBD1. Per germline, CDR1 LNHNV and CDR2 YYDKDF (reference sequence). The CDR3 runs to 17 residues. After removal of 3 bases from V and 2 bases from J, the junction contained 9 bases not matched to a gene. The CDR3 region has the DNA TGTGCCACCAGCAGGGACCAGACAGGGTTCACTAATGAAAAACTGTTTTTT. Translation gives CATSRDQTGFTNEKLFF.

The chain recombines TRBV29-1 with TRBJ2-7; 13 bases line up with TRBD2. The CDR3 is made up of 14 amino acids. In germline, CDR1 is SQVTM, CDR2 ANQGSEA. The V segment lost 5 bases and the J segment 3 bases; nucleotides outside the gene matches: 4. This CDR3 reads CSVMRTSGSYEQYF. The CDR3 region has the DNA TGCAGCGTTATGAGGACTAGCGGGAGCTACGAGCAGTACTTC.

This rearrangement joins TRBV28 to TRBJ2-1, with 8 bases that match TRBD2. Judging by the DNA end, TRBJ2-7 fits better; the J call may be wrong. The CDR3 totals 17 residues. Germline V CDR1 and CDR2: MDHEN, SYDVKM. The CDR3 coding sequence is TGTGCCAGCAGCCGGGGGGGGCGGGGCAGCTCCTACAATGAGCAGTACTTC. It encodes CASSRGGRGSSYNEQYF.

The V call is TRBV7-2, the J call TRBJ2-7; no reliable D call. The CDR3 loop spans 14 amino acids. From germline, CDR1 is SGHTA and CDR2 FQGNSA. V shed 3 bases and J shed 2 bases, with 11 bases lying between them. The CDR3 protein is CASSFDSRTYEQYF. The CDR3 DNA sequence: TGTGCCAGCAGCTTCGATTCGAGGACCTACGAGCAGTACTTC. Using reference TRBV7-2 and TRBJ2-7 for the parts outside the CDR3, the full variable domain is GAGVSQSPSNKVTEKGKDVELRCDPISGHTALYWYRQSLGQGLEFLIYFQGNSAPDKSGLPSDRFSAERTGGSVSTLTIQRTQQEDSAVYLCASSFDSRTYEQYFGPGTRLTVT.

The V and J genes are TRBV11-2 and TRBJ2-2; 7 positions agree with TRBD2. The CDR3 extends over 15 amino acids. Germline loops: CDR1 SGHAT, CDR2 FQNNGV. V shed 1 base and J 7 bases; nucleotides not matched to a gene: 6. CDR3 amino acids: CASSLALGGIGELFF. CDR3 nucleotides: TGTGCCAGCAGCTTAGCCCTGGGAGGGATCGGGGAGCTGTTTTTT.

This clonotype was detected only a few times. The chain recombines TRBV20-1 with TRBJ2-7; 14 nucleotides agree with TRBD2. The V gene end was trimmed by 5 bases and the J gene end by 0 bases; junction bases not matched to a gene: 12. The CDR3 has 18 amino acids. Germline CDR1 and CDR2: DFQATT and SNEGSKA (reference sequence). CDR3 bases: TGCAGTGCTCGTGTTAGGGGACTAGCGGGGGACCCCTCCTACGAGCAGTACTTC. It specifies CSARVRGLAGDPSYEQYF.

This clonotype was seen at least ten times. The junction departs from germline at one end; a sequencing error may be responsible. The rearrangement uses TRBV11-2 and TRBJ2-7; maybe TRBD2 (6 bases). The CDR3 has 14 residues. Germline values: CDR1 SGHAT, CDR2 FQNNGV. DNA of the CDR3: TGCGCCAGCAGCCTGGGGGGAGTCACCTACGAGCAGTACTTC. It encodes CASSLGGVTYEQYF.

CDR3 sequence reads: CASSLEGRGRETQYF. CDR3 sequence (DNA): TGTGCCAGCAGCTTAGAAGGCAGGGGGCGAGAGACCCAGTACTTC. This chain connects TRBV11-2 to TRBJ2-5; 8 bases match TRBD1. There are 15 residues in the CDR3. Germline V CDR1 and CDR2: SGHAT, FQNNGV. The V gene end was trimmed by 0 bases and the J gene end by 4 bases; junction bases not matched to a gene: 4.

This clonotype is a singleton in its sample. The rearrangement uses TRBV6-4 and TRBJ2-3; maybe TRBD2 (6 bases). Germline V gene lookup returns CDR1 MRHNA and CDR2 SNTAGT. The CDR3 has 14 residues. Trimming shortened V by 3 bases and J by 4 bases, and 11 bases separated the two germline ends. The DNA for the CDR3 is TGTGCCAGCAGTGATTCGGGGGATGCAGATACGCAGTATTTT. Amino acids: CASSDSGDADTQYF.

V gene TRBV28 combines with J gene TRBJ2-7; D may be TRBD1 or TRBD2 (6 bases each). Trimming stripped 6 bases from V and 7 bases from J, with 19 bases between. The CDR3 contains 14 residues. Germline V gene lookup returns CDR1 MDHEN and CDR2 SYDVKM. The CDR3 DNA sequence: TGTGCCAGCAGCCGTCCCCCGGGGGCGGGTGAGCAGTACTTC. Amino acid sequence: CASSRPPGAGEQYF.

The chain couples TRBV7-9 to TRBJ1-1; possible D gene TRBD1, 5 bases. V shed 5 bases and J shed 6 bases, with 16 bases lying between them. The CDR3 has 14 residues. The germline CDR1 and CDR2 sequences are SEHNR and FQNEAQ (reference sequence). The CDR3 coding sequence is TGTGCCAGCAGCCCCAGCCATGAGGGACCTGAAGCTTTCTTT. Protein: CASSPSHEGPEAFF.

J is TRBJ1-2 and V is TRBV6-2 or TRBV6-3; possible D gene TRBD1, 6 bases. This CDR3 is built from 16 residues. Deletions cut 6 bases from V and 3 bases from J, with 20 bases between. Germline V CDR1 and CDR2: MNHEY, SVGEGT. CDR3 sequence reads: CASRLQGTRSDYGYTF. The CDR3 DNA reads TGTGCCAGCAGGCTACAGGGAACGAGGTCTGACTATGGCTACACCTTC.

V is TRBV7-8 and J is TRBJ2-2, with a possible D match to TRBD2 (5 bases). V was shortened by 1 base and J by 4 bases, with 13 bases between the two germline ends. Germline V gene data show CDR1 as SGHVS and CDR2 as FQNEAQ. The CDR3 sequence is 16 residues long. CDR3 sequence: CASSLGRVVLTGELFF. The CDR3 DNA reads TGTGCCAGCAGCTTAGGGCGGGTGGTCCTCACCGGGGAGCTGTTTTTT. Looking up the rest from reference TRBV7-8 and TRBJ2-2 gives the full variable domain: GAGVSQSPRYKVAKRGQDVALRCDPISGHVSLFWYQQALGQGPEFLTYFQNEAQLDKSGLPSDRFFAERPEGSVSTLKIQRTQQEDSAVYLCASSLGRVVLTGELFFGEGSRLTVL.